These T cell receptor beta chains were read from a single sample in a study of PD-L1 blockade in urothelial cancer. The assay was immunoSEQ multiplex PCR, and TCRdb's table has in-frame clones only and misses some. The sample has fewer than 45,000 clones, around 83% seen once; the top ten hold 16%. Sample: PBMCs, taken around atezolizumab (anti-PD-L1) treatment. These receptors were obtained from a man in his sixties with urothelial cancer. CDR3s include the opening cysteine and the closing phenylalanine or tryptophan. The D gene is left open where the match is weak. Expanded clones are given a class, and other clones once, few, many or no size at all.

clone size	D gene	J gene	V gene	CDR3 protein
-	-	TRBJ2-2	TRBV5-1	CASSSSTGNTGELFF
-	-	TRBJ2-3	TRBV19	CASSIDSGLDTQYF
-	TRBD1	TRBJ2-7	TRBV5-1	CASSSGTGGYEQYF
-	TRBD1	TRBJ2-1	TRBV7-2	CASSLMDRGQNEQFF
-	TRBD1	TRBJ2-1	TRBV11-2	CASSSSRTGGNEQFF
few	-	TRBJ2-5	TRBV20-1	CSAGRETQYF
-	-	TRBJ1-1	TRBV28	CAIGQTGEAFF
-	TRBD2	TRBJ2-7	TRBV5-1	CASSLGTSDYEQYF
-	TRBD1	TRBJ1-1	TRBV6-1	CASTSGTGNTEAFF
-	-	TRBJ1-1	TRBV5-1	CASSFGGRSSPGTEAFF
-	TRBD2	TRBJ2-3	TRBV5-1	CASSLAMSGSLTDTQYF
-	-	TRBJ1-4	TRBV6-5	CASSYSGTVDEKLFF
-	TRBD1	TRBJ2-7	TRBV7-9	CASSLRTGTYEQYF
-	-	TRBJ2-3	TRBV5-1	CASSLKGGLSTDTQYF
-	-	TRBJ1-1	TRBV11-2	CATGRGMNTEAFF
-	-	TRBJ2-7	TRBV5-6	CASSLLRTDIYEQYF
-	TRBD2	TRBJ2-3	TRBV7-6	CASSFEAGGTDTQYF
-	TRBD1	TRBJ1-1	TRBV30	CAWRRDRGVITEAFF
-	TRBD1	TRBJ2-1	TRBV5-1	CASSLGQGWYNEQFF
few	-	TRBJ2-7	TRBV19	CASSFTAFYEQYF
-	-	TRBJ2-7	TRBV4-2	CASSQDREGEQYF
once	-	TRBJ2-7	TRBV5-1	CASSLDSFNYEQYF
-	-	TRBJ2-1	TRBV11-2	CASSLAPSGYEQFF
once	TRBD2	TRBJ2-3	TRBV7-2	CASSQAGATGTDTQYF
once	-	TRBJ2-1	TRBV5-1	CASSTQANTRNEQFF
-	-	TRBJ2-5	TRBV18	CASSSNKGSPTLSLRETQYF
once	-	TRBJ2-5	TRBV7-2	CASSSRRGETQYF
-	-	TRBJ2-1	TRBV5-5	CASSLDLNEQFF
-	-	TRBJ2-5	TRBV29-1	CSVDLLETQYF
-	TRBD2	TRBJ2-5	TRBV6-1	CASSKAAGGEETQYF
-	-	TRBJ2-1	TRBV4-2	CASRLVVGNNEQFF
once	TRBD2	TRBJ2-7	TRBV4-1	CASSQTGTSGSYEQYF
-	-	TRBJ1-1	TRBV6-5	CASSYDGGRNTEAFF
-	-	TRBJ2-1	TRBV6-1	CASSEITPANEQFF
few	-	TRBJ1-2	TRBV2	CASRQQGANYGYTF
once	TRBD2	TRBJ2-1	TRBV2	CASTGTSDYNEQFF
-	TRBD1	TRBJ1-5	TRBV7-8	CASSFGTVSDSNQPQHF
-	TRBD2	TRBJ2-5	TRBV6-6	CASSDTSGRAGGTQYF
once	-	TRBJ2-1	TRBV6-4	CASSDSPGDHNEQFF
few	-	TRBJ1-4	TRBV25-1	CASSAYATNEKLFF
-	-	TRBJ2-2	TRBV27	CASSETSRQGGPGELFF
-	-	TRBJ1-1	TRBV4-3	CASSQASNTEAFF
-	-	TRBJ1-4	TRBV6-1	CASNMAGRGGELFF